This T cell receptor beta chain originates from a study of blood T cells in healthy people across ages. CDR3 length: 17 residues. Germline-derived CDR1 and CDR2 are ENHRY and SYGVKD. J gave up 4 bases and V 0 bases, and 7 bases lay outside the gene matches. Alongside a J-beta primer mix, a sample-barcoded 5' primer served in a second PCR lasting about 6 to 11 cycles. One entry per CDR3 protein, called by TCRdb with MiXCR from the 5' RACE reads. This table has around 1,500,000 distinct CDR3 sequences, roughly 45% appearing once. Sequencing input: blood. The sequence derives from a young woman in good health. This sequence joins TRBV10-3 and TRBJ2-3, with TRBD2 matching over 10 bases. The CDR3 spells CAISESAGGGGADTQYF. Here the CDR3 DNA reads TGTGCCATCAGTGAGTCAGCGGGAGGGGGGGGCGCAGATACGCAGTATTTT.